This T cell receptor beta chain comes out of a study of PD-1 blockade in classical Hodgkin lymphoma. On the study more broadly: Intravenous nivolumab at 3 mg/kg was given to patients every 2 weeks. General observations from the study: It was among complete responders that baseline diversity resembled that of newly diagnosed patients. CD4+ but not CD8+ TCR diversity rose significantly by C4D1. According to reports, newly diagnosed patients had lower baseline TCR diversity than healthy donors, and relapsed/refractory patients had lower baseline TCR diversity still.

With no exception, relapse followed autologous stem cell transplantation in all patients, and brentuximab vedotin exposure varied. The protocol was immunoSEQ multiplex PCR, while the TCRdb copy is restricted to in-frame clones and leaves out a portion. The table lists approximately 60,000 clones, roughly 90% of them singletons. Concerning this clone itself: Its antigen is undetermined.

Germline values: CDR1 LNHDA, CDR2 SQIVND (reference sequence). V gave up 3 bases and J gave up 3 bases, with 12 bases separating them. The CDR3 totals 15 residues. Sequences were derived from peripheral blood mononuclear cells (PBMCs), sampled at baseline. This clonotype was obtained from a human donor with classical Hodgkin lymphoma. The chain links TRBV19 to TRBJ1-5, with D hard to call. CDR3 coding DNA: TGTGCCAGTAGTATGTCGGCAGGCCTCAATCAGCCCCAGCATTTT. Its protein product is CASSMSAGLNQPQHF.